This T cell receptor (beta chain) was identified during a study of cytomegalovirus exposure and HLA in healthy donors. J lost 8 bases, V lost 2 bases, and 7 bases had no gene match. The CDR3 covers 14 residues. Germline values: CDR1 SGHTA, CDR2 FQGTGA. In its sample, this clone was seen once. Primers: 60 Vbeta forward and 13 Jbeta reverse. Generated by immunoSEQ multiplex PCR, the TCRdb table keeps only in-frame clones and is missing some. The table includes around 120,000 clones, around 73% detected once. This clonotype was obtained from a woman between 40 and 50 years old in good health and CMV-seropositive. Source material: PBMCs. V is TRBV7-3 and J is TRBJ1-2; 8 bases line up with TRBD1. The CDR3 spells CASSLSGQGVGYTF. The CDR3 DNA reads as TGTGCCAGCAGCTTATCCGGACAGGGTGTCGGCTACACCTTC.